The 4 T cell receptor beta chains below come from one sample, sequenced in a study of T-cell reconstitution after alpha-beta-depleted transplantation in children (dated by TCRdb to the mid-2010s). To prepare the library, PCR was applied. Sequenced using an Illumina HiSeq 2500. TCR libraries were prepared with molecular barcoding, using unique molecular identifiers to normalize TCRbeta repertoire quantification. TCRdb took the public reads, trimmed them with fastp at Q25, ran MiXCR for clone calling and kept in-frame beta chains. Rows with a matching CDR3 protein are joined into one entry that keeps the most common DNA and genes. This sample has 500,000 or so distinct CDR3 sequences in its table, and around a third of those were observed once. Together, the top ten hold around 2.3% of the sample. This specimen was PBMCs from the stem cell graft donor, taken from the stem cell graft. The receptors come from a human donor who donated a stem cell graft to a child with aplastic anemia.

As regards this clonotype: One junction end disagrees with the germline gene, perhaps due to a read error. The rearrangement joins TRBV7-9 to TRBJ2-1, with TRBD1 identical over 11 bases. Germline V lookup: CDR1 SEHNR, CDR2 FQNEAQ (reference sequence). The CDR3 is made up of 16 amino acids. This CDR3 is CASSLGGQGAQNERFF. CDR3 bases: TGTGCCAGCAGCTTAGGCGGACAGGGGGCACAGAATGAGCGGTTCTTC. The full variable domain, in which reference TRBV7-9 and TRBJ2-1 provide the parts outside the CDR3, is DTGVSQNPRHKITKRGQNVTFRCDPISEHNRLYWYRQTLGQGPEFLTYFQNEAQLEKSRLLSDRFSAERPKGSFSTLEIQRTEQGDSAMYLCASSLGGQGAQNERFFGPGTRLTVL.

The gene calls are TRBV6-1 and TRBJ2-3; 9 bases match TRBD1. Losses at the gene ends were 6 bases for V and 2 bases for J; bases not matched to a gene: 6. The CDR3 sequence is 15 residues long. CDR1 and CDR2 from the germline V gene are MNHNS and SASEGT. The CDR3: CASRIRDRVTDTQYF. CDR3 DNA: TGTGCCAGCAGGATCCGGGACAGGGTCACAGATACGCAGTATTTT.

The chain couples TRBV15 to TRBJ1-2; TRBD1 might be the D (5 bases). The germline V and J ends were trimmed by 0 bases and 0 bases, with 11 bases remaining between them. The CDR3 spans 16 residues. The germline CDR1 and CDR2 sequences are LNHNV and YYDKDF (reference sequence). In DNA form, the CDR3 reads TGTGCCACCAGCAGAGATCGCAGGGCGACTAACTATGGCTACACCTTC. This codes for CATSRDRRATNYGYTF.

This rearrangement joins TRBV27 to TRBJ1-5, with TRBD1 identical over 7 bases. This CDR3 is 13 amino acids long. Germline lookup yields CDR1 MNHEY and CDR2 SMNVEV (reference sequence). After removal of 11 bases from V and 2 bases from J, the junction contained 6 bases not matched to a gene. The CDR3 DNA sequence: TGTGCCGCAGGGGGGGTTGGCAATCAGCCCCAGCATTTT. Amino acid sequence: CAAGGVGNQPQHF.